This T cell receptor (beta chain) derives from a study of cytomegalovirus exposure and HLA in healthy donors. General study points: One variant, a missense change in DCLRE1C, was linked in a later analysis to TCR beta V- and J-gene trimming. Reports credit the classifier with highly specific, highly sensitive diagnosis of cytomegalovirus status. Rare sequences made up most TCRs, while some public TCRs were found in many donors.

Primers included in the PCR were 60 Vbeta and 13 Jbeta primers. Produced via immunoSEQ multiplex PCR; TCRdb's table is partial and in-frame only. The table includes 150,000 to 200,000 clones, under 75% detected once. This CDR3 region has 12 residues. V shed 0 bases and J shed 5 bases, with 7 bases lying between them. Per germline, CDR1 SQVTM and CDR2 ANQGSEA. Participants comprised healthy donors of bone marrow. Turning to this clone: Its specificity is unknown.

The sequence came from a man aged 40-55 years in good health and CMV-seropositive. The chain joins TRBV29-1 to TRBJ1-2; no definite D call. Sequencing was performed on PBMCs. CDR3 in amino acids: CSVEDGTYGYTF. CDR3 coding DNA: TGCAGCGTTGAAGATGGCACATATGGCTACACCTTC.